This T cell receptor (beta chain) was identified in a study of post-analysis software for immune sequencing data. The overall study: Patients with relapsing-remitting, secondary progressive and progressive-relapsing multiple sclerosis courses were all represented.

Comments on this clonotype: Its antigen is still unknown.

The germline V gene encodes CDR1 SNHLY and CDR2 FYNNEI. Trimming removed 6 bases from V and 3 bases from J; junction bases left unmatched: 3. The CDR3 covers 14 residues. Points from the study as a whole: Clustering by F measure revealed strong co-clustering among samples prepared together in one batch. Patients showed TRBV5-6, TRBV5-1 and TRBV20-1 among five TRBV segments more frequent than in controls. Comparison with controls showed significantly lower normalized Chao1 diversity in multiple sclerosis patients.

Prepared libraries of TCR beta cDNA carried unique molecular identifiers. Input populations of roughly 0.9 to 10 million T cells gave rise to 500,000 to 600,000 cDNA molecules. Via MiXCR, TCRdb re-called the PCR reads, giving one row per CDR3 protein. The sample contains hundreds of thousands of distinct CDR3 sequences, 59% of which appear only once. The source material was blood. The V call is TRBV2, the J call TRBJ2-1; 9 bases map to TRBD1. The source of this sequence is a girl aged 2 to 9 with multiple sclerosis. The CDR3 nucleotides read TGTGCCAGCAGGGGGACAGGGATCTACAATGAGCAGTTCTTC. Translating gives CASRGTGIYNEQFF.